This T cell receptor (beta chain) comes out of a study of Graves' ophthalmopathy and Graves' hyperthyroidism. About the study: Peripheral blood sampling preceded any treatment and occurred at initial diagnosis.

This clonotype was found a few times. Its target is not known. CDR3 regions of TCR beta were amplified from RNA transcripts. HTBI primers primed a first-round RT-PCR, and a second-round multiplex PCR followed. TCRdb processed the multiplex PCR reads anew with MiXCR; each CDR3 protein has one entry. The sample lists fewer than 600,000 distinct CDR3 sequences, roughly 14% occurring once. Clinicians diagnosed using symptoms, serum thyroxine, TRAb, thyroid ultrasound and orbital computed tomography. Findings and limits, study-wide: Most thyroid clonotypes expanded beyond 0.001 frequency were also found in blood.

The TCR sequence derives from a woman aged 25 to 39 with Graves' ophthalmopathy. The sample taken for sequencing was blood.

The chain's CDR3 is CASRRTRRAPKTQYF. As DNA, the CDR3 is TGTGCCAGCAGAAGGACTAGGAGGGCCCCCAAGACCCAGTACTTC. The rearrangement links TRBV5-6 to TRBJ2-5, with TRBD2 identical over 7 bases. CDR3 length: 15 amino acids. CDR1 and CDR2 from the germline V gene are SGHDT and YYEEEE. Trimming removed 5 bases from V and 6 bases from J; junction bases left unmatched: 13.